This T cell receptor beta chain was captured by sequencing in a study of patients and donors after allogeneic stem cell transplantation. TCRdb re-called the RT-PCR reads with MiXCR, one entry per CDR3 protein. The sample includes approximately 200,000 distinct CDR3 sequences, roughly an eighth of them seen just once. From germline, CDR1 is DFQATT and CDR2 SNEGSKA (reference sequence). Trimming at V came to 4 bases and at J to 0 bases, leaving 12 bases not matched to a gene. This CDR3 contains 19 residues. The source is a human donor who was either an allogeneic HSCT recipient or a stem cell or donor lymphocyte infusion donor (not recorded which). It is not recorded whose cells these are; they may come from a transplant donor. The sequenced sample was blood, either unsorted or a sorted T cell fraction (not recorded which). This chain joins TRBV20-1 and TRBJ2-3, with 14 bases identical to TRBD2. CDR3 DNA sequence: TGCAGTGCTACGACGGGACTAGCGGGGGCACTCACTAGCACAGATACGCAGTATTTT. Protein: CSATTGLAGALTSTDTQYF.